This T cell receptor beta chain appears in the sequencing data of a study of cytomegalovirus exposure and HLA in healthy donors. Study-wide results and limits: A later analysis linked a missense variant in DCLRE1C to the trimming of TCR beta V and J genes. Researchers left out some V segments, among them TRBV6-2 and TRBV6-3, as indistinguishable.

A multiplex PCR was run with 60 Vbeta primers and 13 Jbeta primers. Libraries were prepared by immunoSEQ multiplex PCR; TCRdb keeps only in-frame clonotypes and omits some of them. The sample lists 69,000 or so clones, 60% to 85% occurring once. Trimming cost V 3 bases and J 3 bases; bases outside gene matches: 21. Germline CDR1 reads MDHEN; CDR2 reads SYDVKM. This CDR3 has 20 residues. Regarding this clone: Its specificity is unknown.

This chain links TRBV28 with TRBJ2-7, with 9 positions matching TRBD2. The source is a man between 18 and 29 years old in good health and CMV-seronegative. The sample consisted of PBMCs. The CDR3 reads CASSLGGKVAGVAMGYEQYF. The CDR3 nucleotides read TGTGCCAGCAGTTTGGGCGGGAAGGTAGCGGGGGTGGCGATGGGCTACGAGCAGTACTTC. Supplemented by reference TRBV28 and TRBJ2-7, the full variable domain reads DVKVTQSSRYLVKRTGEKVFLECVQDMDHENMFWYRQDPGLGLRLIYFSYDVKMKEKGDIPEGYSVSREKKERFSLILESASTNQTSMYLCASSLGGKVAGVAMGYEQYFGPGTRLTVT.